The count of the clone carrying this T cell receptor (beta chain) is one. Its target is not known. This record comes from a study of T cells after yellow fever vaccination. The V and J ends lost 5 bases and 6 bases respectively, with 12 bases between them. The CDR3 runs to 13 residues. Whole-study results and caveats: FACS-sorted repertoires might harbor abundant contaminating clonotypes from the bulk population.

One entry per CDR3 protein results from TCRdb running MiXCR on the 5' RACE reads. The sample holds 300,000 to 350,000 distinct CDR3 sequences, approximately 12% seen once. The genes are TRBV12-3 or TRBV12-4 and TRBJ2-3; D gene unclear. The sequence was obtained from a man aged 18-30 years who received the YFV17D yellow fever vaccine. This specimen consisted of CD4+ T cells sorted from PBMCs, obtained 45 days after the yellow fever booster vaccination. The CDR3 here is CASSVQAADTQYF. CDR3 nucleotides: TGTGCCAGCAGTGTCCAAGCCGCGGATACGCAGTATTTT.